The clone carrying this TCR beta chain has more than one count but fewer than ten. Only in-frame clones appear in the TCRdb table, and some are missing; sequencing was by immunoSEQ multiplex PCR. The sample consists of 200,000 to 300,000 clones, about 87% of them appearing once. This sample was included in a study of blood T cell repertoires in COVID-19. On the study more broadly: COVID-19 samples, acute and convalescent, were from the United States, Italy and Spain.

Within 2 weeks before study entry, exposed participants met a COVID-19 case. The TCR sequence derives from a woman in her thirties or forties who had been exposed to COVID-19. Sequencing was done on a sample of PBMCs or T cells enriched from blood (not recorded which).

CDR3 in DNA: TGTGCCAGCAGGACAGGAGGGGGCAAATATGGCTACACCTTC. It translates to CASRTGGGKYGYTF. This chain connects TRBV6-5 to TRBJ1-2, with 7 bases identical to TRBD1. The CDR3 spans 14 residues. Trimming cost V 6 bases and J 5 bases; bases outside gene matches: 9. In germline, CDR1 is MNHEY, CDR2 SVGAGI.